Detailed here is one TCR beta chain. The target antigen is unknown. This sample is drawn from a study of T cells expressing NK-cell markers. Study overall: Obtained from sorted CD3+CD56+NKG2C+, CD3+CD56+NKG2C- and CD3+CD56-NKG2C+ T cells were the TCR beta repertoires. General study findings and limits: The leading position in the CD3+CD56-NKG2C+ fraction of several donors also went to these clonotypes.

TCRdb reanalyzed the 5' RACE reads and collapses them to one entry per CDR3 protein, without DNA. The table counts about 460,000 distinct CDR3 sequences; roughly 1.4% lies in the top ten. Germline V lookup: CDR1 SGHTA, CDR2 FQGTGA. The CDR3 sequence is 13 residues long. The origin of this receptor is a woman aged 50 to 65 in good health. Material for sequencing was blood T cells: a sorted CD56 or NKG2C T cell subset, CD4+ or CD8+ T cells, or bulk PBMC T cells (not recorded which). V gene TRBV7-3 combines with J gene TRBJ1-5. CDR3 loop: CASSAYGNQPQHF.